The rows below give T cell receptor beta chains drawn from one sample of a study of Ad26.COV2.S vaccination and SARS-CoV-2 variants. Some clones are missing from TCRdb's copy, which holds only in-frame ones; the method was immunoSEQ multiplex PCR. The table includes hundreds of thousands of clones, about 90% detected once. The material sequenced was peripheral blood, taken after recovery from COVID-19. These receptors were obtained from a human donor who had recovered from COVID-19. Both conserved end residues are part of each CDR3. D genes are given only for firm matches. Size is omitted from some rows. Given values are once, few, many or a class for expanded clones.

V gene	D gene	clone size	J gene	CDR3 protein	CDR3 DNA
TRBV30	TRBD1	-	TRBJ2-5	CAWSLRDRVFGETQYF	TGTGCCTGGAGTCTCCGGGACAGGGTGTTCGGAGAGACCCAGTACTTC
TRBV19	-	-	TRBJ1-4	CASNKGEEVEKLFF	TGTGCCAGTAATAAGGGGGAGGAGGTCGAAAAACTGTTTTTT
TRBV5-5	-	-	TRBJ1-1	CASSLDGRSVTYTEAFF	TGTGCCAGCAGCTTGGACGGTCGGTCGGTGACTTACACTGAAGCTTTCTTT
TRBV19	TRBD1	-	TRBJ1-5	CASSPPGTGYHQPQHF	TGTGCCAGTAGTCCCCCCGGGACAGGGTATCACCAGCCCCAGCATTTT
TRBV2	-	-	TRBJ1-1	CASQVWRGEAFF	TGTGCCAGCCAGGTTTGGAGGGGTGAAGCTTTCTTT
TRBV19	TRBD2	-	TRBJ2-7	CASSSGLAGYEQYF	TGTGCCAGTAGTTCGGGACTAGCAGGCTACGAGCAGTACTTC
TRBV29-1	TRBD2	once	TRBJ2-1	CSGGGNEQFF	TGCAGTGGGGGGGGTAATGAGCAGTTCTTC
TRBV19	TRBD1	-	TRBJ2-7	CASIGTAPYEQYF	TGTGCCAGTATTGGGACAGCCCCCTACGAGCAGTACTTC
TRBV4-1	-	-	TRBJ2-5	CASSRVAVQETQYF	TGCGCCAGCAGCCGGGTGGCAGTCCAAGAGACCCAGTACTTC
TRBV4-2	TRBD1	once	TRBJ2-4	CASSQREAQGDIQYF	TGTGCCAGCAGCCAGAGAGAAGCACAGGGGGACATTCAGTACTTC
TRBV2	TRBD2	-	TRBJ2-1	CASSESSGGINEQFF	TGTGCCAGCAGTGAAAGTAGCGGGGGCATCAATGAGCAGTTCTTC
TRBV2	-	-	TRBJ1-2	CASSERINYGYTF	TGTGCCAGCAGTGAACGAATTAACTATGGCTACACCTTC
TRBV6-2/TRBV6-3	-	-	TRBJ2-2	CASSRGPAGNTGELFF	TGTGCCAGCAGCCGAGGCCCAGCGGGGAACACCGGGGAGCTGTTTTTT
TRBV11-2	-	-	TRBJ2-6	CASSLGQRGTNVLTF	TGTGCCAGCAGCTTAGGTCAACGGGGAACCAACGTCCTGACTTTC
TRBV5-1	-	-	TRBJ1-4	CASSVGTSRKWANEKLFF	TGCGCCAGCAGCGTCGGGACTTCTAGAAAGTGGGCTAATGAAAAACTGTTTTTT
TRBV5-1	TRBD1	-	TRBJ1-4	CASSPDRASEKLFF	TGCGCCAGCAGCCCGGACAGGGCTAGTGAAAAACTGTTTTTT
TRBV6-6	TRBD1	once	TRBJ2-1	CASSYMDRGGFF	TGTGCCAGCAGTTATATGGACAGGGGGGGGTTCTTC
TRBV16	-	-	TRBJ1-1	CASSQSMGGSTEAFF	TGTGCCAGCAGCCAATCGATGGGGGGAAGCACTGAAGCTTTCTTT
TRBV5-1	-	-	TRBJ2-1	CASSGAIYNEQFF	TGCGCCAGCAGCGGGGCTATTTACAATGAGCAGTTCTTC
TRBV7-9	TRBD1	few	TRBJ1-3	CASSDRATSSGNTIYF	TGTGCCAGCAGCGACAGGGCAACGAGCTCTGGAAACACCATATATTTT
TRBV10-1	TRBD1	-	TRBJ2-7	CASSPGQGNYEQYF	TGCGCCAGCAGTCCGGGACAGGGGAACTACGAGCAGTACTTC
TRBV29-1	-	-	TRBJ1-1	CSSVLNTEAFF	TGCAGCTCTGTCCTGAACACTGAAGCTTTCTTT
TRBV3-1/TRBV3-2	-	once	TRBJ1-1	CASSPPKSSNTEAFF	TGTGCCAGCAGCCCACCCAAATCATCAAACACTGAAGCTTTCTTT
TRBV5-1	-	-	TRBJ1-2	CASSLGVGYTF	TGCGCCAGCAGCTTGGGGGTTGGCTACACCTTC
TRBV9	TRBD1	-	TRBJ1-1	CASSVTGSRNTEAFF	TGTGCCAGCAGCGTGACAGGGTCTCGTAACACTGAAGCTTTCTTT
TRBV6-1	TRBD1	-	TRBJ1-1	CASSEQGGLNTEAFF	TGTGCCAGCAGTGAACAGGGGGGCTTGAACACTGAAGCTTTCTTT
TRBV4-1	TRBD2	-	TRBJ2-7	CASSQAFGGSYEQYF	TGCGCCAGCAGCCAAGCATTCGGGGGGTCCTACGAGCAGTACTTC
TRBV11-2	-	-	TRBJ1-1	CASSFGLRNTEAFF	TGTGCCAGCAGCTTCGGACTCAGGAACACTGAAGCTTTCTTT
TRBV19	-	-	TRBJ1-5	CASSTTGSNQPQHF	TGTGCCAGTAGTACCACAGGGTCTAATCAGCCCCAGCATTTT
TRBV10-3	TRBD1	once	TRBJ1-5	CATSRTGRTQPQHF	TGTGCCACTAGTCGGACAGGGCGAACTCAGCCCCAGCATTTT
TRBV5-4	TRBD1	-	TRBJ2-7	CASSTDRGRYEQYF	TGTGCCAGCAGCACCGACAGGGGGCGATACGAGCAGTACTTC
TRBV6-1	TRBD1	-	TRBJ1-6	CASSEAGQVIYNSPLHF	TGTGCCAGCAGTGAAGCCGGACAGGTGATCTATAATTCACCCCTCCACTTT
TRBV19	TRBD1	-	TRBJ2-5	CASSPSGQGIEWVSETQYF	TGTGCCAGTAGTCCGTCAGGACAGGGGATTGAGTGGGTCTCGGAGACCCAGTACTTC
TRBV29-1	-	-	TRBJ2-6	CSVDQGAGANVLTF	TGCAGCGTTGATCAAGGGGCTGGGGCCAACGTCCTGACTTTC
TRBV7-6	-	-	TRBJ2-7	CASSLRTGDSYEQYF	TGTGCCAGCAGCTTAAGGACGGGCGACTCCTACGAGCAGTACTTC
TRBV7-9	-	-	TRBJ1-5	CASSLGDRGQPQHF	TGTGCCAGCAGCTTAGGAGACAGAGGACAGCCCCAGCATTTT
TRBV6-5	-	-	TRBJ1-1	CASSYSGRGSEAFF	TGTGCCAGCAGTTACTCAGGCAGGGGTTCTGAAGCTTTCTTT
TRBV3-1/TRBV3-2	-	-	TRBJ2-5	CASSQDWGLGQETQYF	TGTGCCAGCAGCCAAGATTGGGGTTTAGGCCAAGAGACCCAGTACTTC
TRBV10-3	TRBD2	-	TRBJ2-5	CAISERVAGYSQETQYF	TGTGCCATCAGTGAAAGGGTAGCGGGTTATTCACAAGAGACCCAGTACTTC